This entry lists 21 T cell receptor beta chains sequenced from one sample in a study of blood T cell repertoires in COVID-19. The table came from immunoSEQ multiplex PCR; TCRdb's copy has only in-frame clones and leaves some out. The table has about 240,000 clones, about 86% seen once. The material sequenced was peripheral blood. These receptors came from a man in his fifties or sixties with acute or convalescent COVID-19.

The chain combines TRBV5-3 with TRBJ2-1; 14 bases match TRBD2. TRBV5-3 is designated an ORF whose function remains uncertain. V was clipped by 4 bases and J by 2 bases; unmatched bases: 11. This CDR3 is 19 amino acids long. The CDR3 nucleotides read TGTGCCAGAAGCCGTCCCGGGACTAGCGGGAGACTCACCTACAATGAGCAGTTCTTC. It codes for CARSRPGTSGRLTYNEQFF.

The chain is built from TRBV10-3 and TRBJ1-5, with D unclear. The germline V gene encodes CDR1 ENHRY and CDR2 SYGVKD. V was pared by 2 bases and J by 2 bases, with 4 bases between. The CDR3 length is 13 residues. The CDR3 DNA reads as TGTGCCATCAGTGAGCGAGGCAATCAGCCCCAGCATTTT. Translating gives CAISERGNQPQHF.

In this sample, this clone turned up once. This chain connects TRBV27 to TRBJ2-7, with 8 bases fitting TRBD2. Per germline, CDR1 MNHEY and CDR2 SMNVEV (reference sequence). The CDR3 length is 14 residues. With 1 base clipped from V and 3 bases from J, the junction kept 2 bases outside the gene matches. For the CDR3, the DNA is TGTGCCAGCAGTTTATTGAGCGGGAGCTACGAGCAGTACTTC. It codes for CASSLLSGSYEQYF.

This sequence joins TRBV15 and TRBJ2-3; D gene ambiguous. CDR1 and CDR2 from the germline V gene are LNHNV and YYDKDF (reference sequence). V lost 1 base and J lost 2, with 10 bases in between. The CDR3 is 15 amino acids. This chain's CDR3 is CATSRGAATTDTQYF. The CDR3 DNA sequence: TGTGCCACCAGCAGAGGGGCAGCTACCACAGATACGCAGTATTTT. The variable domain in full, with the rest retrieved from reference TRBV15 and TRBJ2-3, is DAMVIQNPRYQVTQFGKPVTLSCSQTLNHNVMYWYQQKSSQAPKLLFHYYDKDFNNEADTPDNFQSRRPNTSFCFLDIRSPGLGDTAMYLCATSRGAATTDTQYFGPGTRLTVL.

Here the CDR3 reads CASSIAAGGNEQFF. The CDR3 DNA sequence: TGTGCCAGTAGTATCGCGGCGGGAGGGAATGAGCAGTTCTTC. This rearrangement joins TRBV19 to TRBJ2-1, with 9 bases fitting TRBD2. Trimming took 3 bases from V and 7 from J; bases not matched to a gene: 4. Germline assignment: CDR1 LNHDA and CDR2 SQIVND (reference sequence). CDR3 size: 14 residues.

In its sample, this clone was seen a few times. This chain uses TRBV29-1 with TRBJ2-2, with 9 bases fitting TRBD1. The CDR3 has 15 residues. Trimming cost V 4 bases and J 3 bases; bases outside gene matches: 6. Germline loops: CDR1 SQVTM, CDR2 ANQGSEA. The CDR3 spells CSVVKQGAHTGELFF. DNA for the CDR3: TGCAGCGTTGTCAAACAGGGGGCTCACACCGGGGAGCTGTTTTTT.

This clone was seen only once. CDR3 loop: CSAGGAEGKNIQYF. The CDR3 coding sequence is TGCAGCGCCGGAGGAGCGGAAGGCAAAAACATTCAGTACTTC. The V gene is TRBV29-1, the J gene TRBJ2-4, with a tentative D call TRBD2 (5 bases). This CDR3 comprises 14 residues. Germline loops: CDR1 SQVTM, CDR2 ANQGSEA. Trimming left V 7 bases short and J 3 bases short, with 16 bases between.

The V and J genes are TRBV27 and TRBJ1-2, with 8 bases lining up with TRBD1. The CDR3 loop spans 14 amino acids. Unmatched junction bases numbered 6, after V lost 3 bases and J lost 6 bases. Germline V lookup: CDR1 MNHEY, CDR2 SMNVEV (reference sequence). CDR3 in DNA: TGTGCCAGCAGTTTCTCAGGACAGGGTGATGGCTACACCTTC. Its translation is CASSFSGQGDGYTF.

This chain uses TRBV7-9 with TRBJ2-2, with D maybe TRBD1 (6 bases). Germline V gene data show CDR1 as SEHNR and CDR2 as FQNEAQ (reference sequence). V lost 1 base and J lost 3, with 9 bases in between. The CDR3 length is 15 residues. In DNA form, the CDR3 reads TGTGCCAGCAGCTTAGGACAGGCAGACACCGGGGAGCTGTTTTTT. As protein: CASSLGQADTGELFF.

The chain is built from TRBV20-1 and TRBJ1-2; D ambiguous. This CDR3 contains 9 residues. CDR1 is DFQATT, CDR2 SNEGSKA, per germline (reference sequence). The CDR3 region has the DNA TGCACCCGGGGTTCCGGCTACACCTTC. Its translation: CTRGSGYTF.

This chain links TRBV6-8 with TRBJ1-1, with a tentative D call TRBD1 (5 bases). This CDR3 has 18 amino acids. V shed 0 bases and J shed 0 bases, with 17 bases lying between them. Per germline, CDR1 MNHGY and CDR2 SAAAGT. This CDR3 reads CASSYSVREGTLNTEAFF. In DNA, the CDR3 is TGTGCCAGCAGTTACTCGGTCAGGGAGGGGACCTTGAACACTGAAGCTTTCTTT.

The genes are TRBV9 and TRBJ1-1, with 9 bases that match TRBD1. The CDR3 has 14 amino acids. With V trimmed by 2 bases and J by 3 bases, 2 bases remained unmatched. Germline-derived CDR1 and CDR2 are SGDLS and YYNGEE. CDR3 sequence reads: CASSVRTGDTEAFF. CDR3 nucleotide sequence: TGTGCCAGCAGCGTCAGGACAGGGGACACTGAAGCTTTCTTT.

CDR3 DNA: TGTGCCAGTAGTACAGCGAACAGGGGACACACTGAAGCTTTCTTT. Its protein product is CASSTANRGHTEAFF. This chain links TRBV19 with TRBJ1-1; 7 positions match TRBD1. CDR3 size: 15 residues. The germline CDR1 and CDR2 sequences are LNHDA and SQIVND (reference sequence). Trimming took 4 bases from V and 3 from J; bases not matched to a gene: 8.

This clone was observed a single time. V gene TRBV19 combines with J gene TRBJ2-2; no clear D. There are 15 residues in the CDR3. From germline, CDR1 is LNHDA and CDR2 SQIVND (reference sequence). V shed 1 base and J shed 1 base, with 7 bases lying between them. The CDR3 bases are TGTGCCAGTAGTATAGCCCCCCTGAACACCGGGGAGCTGTTTTTT. Amino acids: CASSIAPLNTGELFF.

The J gene is TRBJ1-3, the V gene TRBV4-1; 7 bases agree with TRBD1. The CDR3 contains 17 residues. From germline, CDR1 is MGHRA and CDR2 YSYEKL. Trimming removed 3 bases from V and 0 bases from J; junction bases left unmatched: 8. CDR3 loop: CASSHPGQASSGNTIYF. The CDR3 region has the DNA TGCGCCAGCAGCCACCCCGGACAGGCGAGCTCTGGAAACACCATATATTTT.

V is TRBV11-3 and J is TRBJ2-7; tentatively, D is TRBD2 (6 bases). Trimming pared 0 bases from V and 4 bases from J, leaving 10 bases between. Germline CDR1 reads SGHNT; CDR2 reads YENEEA. This CDR3 comprises 14 residues. The CDR3 region has the DNA TGTGCCAGCAGCTTAGACCCTAGCGCTTACGAGCAGTACTTC. Amino acids: CASSLDPSAYEQYF.

This clone was picked up a small number of times. This chain uses TRBV6-5 with TRBJ1-6, with 9 positions matching TRBD1. This CDR3 region has 14 residues. J gave up 9 bases and V 7 bases, and 7 bases lay outside the gene matches. Germline CDR1 is MNHEY and CDR2 is SVGAGI. The DNA of the CDR3 is TGTGCCAGCAAATCCGACAGGGGGGGTTCACCCCTCCACTTT. Translated, it gives CASKSDRGGSPLHF.

The chain recombines TRBV6-5 with TRBJ1-3; D is uncertain. Germline V gene lookup returns CDR1 MNHEY and CDR2 SVGAGI. The CDR3 totals 14 residues. Deletions cut 6 bases from V and 1 base from J, with 10 bases between. The CDR3 loop reads CASSPSGSGNTIYF. The CDR3 bases are TGTGCCAGCAGCCCGTCAGGTTCTGGAAACACCATATATTTT.

V is TRBV10-3 and J is TRBJ1-2; a possible D gene is TRBD1 (6 bases). The germline V and J ends were trimmed by 2 bases and 4 bases, with 26 bases remaining between them. The CDR3 length is 19 residues. Germline V gene lookup returns CDR1 ENHRY and CDR2 SYGVKD. CDR3 nucleotide sequence: TGTGCCATCAGTGAGCAGACACCTTCTTGGGGCCAGGGGATCTATGGCTACACCTTC. Translation gives CAISEQTPSWGQGIYGYTF.

The chain has TRBV28 and TRBJ2-3; 8 bases align to TRBD1. J was trimmed by 3 bases and V by 5 bases; bases with no gene match: 7. The CDR3 contains 15 residues. CDR1 is MDHEN and CDR2 is SYDVKM in the germline V gene. The CDR3 here is CASSAHRGTTDTQYF. As DNA, the CDR3 is TGTGCCAGCAGTGCGCACAGGGGGACGACAGATACGCAGTATTTT.

This clone was detected once. J is TRBJ1-2 and V is TRBV7-3, with D uncertain. Germline CDR1 and CDR2: SGHTA and FQGTGA. The CDR3 extends over 15 amino acids. The V end lost 2 bases, the J end lost 4 bases, and 14 bases lay between the germline ends. DNA for the CDR3: TGTGCCAGCAGCTTACTCCGGGGAGATGGCTATGGCTACACCTTC. The encoded protein is CASSLLRGDGYGYTF.